Below, 2 T cell receptor beta chains from the same sample are listed, as sequenced in a study of blood T cells in healthy people across ages. Through a sample-barcoded 5' primer and a J-beta primer mix, a second PCR was run for roughly 6 to 12 cycles. TCRdb passed the 5' RACE reads through MiXCR, listing each CDR3 protein once. The sample records about 1.8 million distinct CDR3 sequences, around half being singletons. Sequencing was done on a sample of blood. The receptors were sampled from a woman in her thirties or forties in good health.

This clonotype was detected a few times. The rearrangement joins TRBV20-1 to TRBJ1-2; no clear D gene. The CDR3 runs to 13 residues. Germline V gene sequence: CDR1 DFQATT, CDR2 SNEGSKA (reference sequence). V lost 5 bases and J lost 1, with 11 bases in between. CDR3 DNA: TGCAGTGCTTCCTTTGGGAGTAACTATGGCTACACCTTC. It is translated as CSASFGSNYGYTF.

CDR3 sequence: CASSIRRTDLGGYGYTF. The CDR3 coding sequence is TGTGCCAGCAGCATACGAAGGACAGACCTGGGTGGCTATGGCTACACCTTC. This chain connects TRBV21-1 to TRBJ1-2; TRBD1 is taken as the D call from the table, unchecked against the DNA. TRBV21-1 is deemed a pseudogene. This CDR3 spans 17 amino acids.